What follows are 12 T cell receptor beta chains derived from one specimen sequenced in a study of blood T cell repertoires in COVID-19 (dated by TCRdb to the early 2020s). Library preparation employed the immunoSEQ multiplex PCR assay. In TCRdb, the immuneACCESS table is reduced to in-frame sequences with V and J assigned. These tables do not hold every clone; where another copy was compared, an unresolved V gene accounts for under half, and the others remain unexplained. The sample yields about 130,000 clones; 75% to 90% were counted once. 2.5% to 3.5% of the sample goes to the ten largest clones. Input material: peripheral blood. The source of these receptors is a woman older than 75 with COVID-19, enrolled during active disease.

The V gene is TRBV29-1, the J gene TRBJ1-1; D is unresolved. Trimming removed 6 bases at V and 1 base at J, with 12 bases between. The CDR3 length is 13 residues. Germline lookup yields CDR1 SQVTM and CDR2 ANQGSEA. The CDR3 region has the DNA TGCAGCGTCCACTATAGCGGGAACACTGAAGCTTTCTTT. Translated: CSVHYSGNTEAFF.

V usage is TRBV2 and J usage is TRBJ2-5, with TRBD1 matching over 10 bases. The CDR3 totals 15 residues. Trimming cost V 3 bases and J 5 bases; bases outside gene matches: 6. CDR1 and CDR2 from the germline V gene are SNHLY and FYNNEI. The CDR3 region has the DNA TGTGCCAGCAGTGATGGGACAGGGGTGGTGGAGACCCAGTACTTC. Residues: CASSDGTGVVETQYF. The complete variable domain, with remaining parts taken from reference TRBV2 and TRBJ2-5, reads EPEVTQTPSHQVTQMGQEVILRCVPISNHLYFYWYRQILGQKVEFLVSFYNNEISEKSEIFDDQFSVERPDGSNFTLKIRSTKLEDSAMYFCASSDGTGVVETQYFGPGTRLLVL.

V and J are TRBV5-6 and TRBJ2-5, with 9 bases fitting TRBD2. The CDR3 has 16 amino acids. The junction had 9 bases not matched to a gene; V was cut back by 1 base and J by 5 bases. Germline CDR1 SGHDT, CDR2 YYEEEE. CDR3 DNA sequence: TGTGCCAGCAGCTTGTGGCGGGAGGGCCGGATTGAGACCCAGTACTTC. As protein: CASSLWREGRIETQYF.

The chain combines TRBV6-2 or TRBV6-3 with TRBJ1-5, with D uncertain. V shed 0 bases and J shed 9 bases, with 9 bases lying between them. The CDR3 runs to 13 residues. CDR1 and CDR2 (germline): MNHEY, SVGEGT. The CDR3 is CASSYSRSAPQHF. The DNA for the CDR3 is TGTGCCAGCAGTTACTCGAGGTCGGCGCCCCAGCATTTT.

This chain uses TRBV1 with TRBJ2-5; the DNA was not used to check the table's D call, TRBD2. TRBV1 is noted as a pseudogene. CDR3 length equals 17 residues. CDR3 region: CTSSHRSSPTGEETQYF. In DNA, the CDR3 is TGCACCAGCAGCCATAGAAGTAGTCCAACGGGAGAGGAGACCCAGTACTTC.

This chain joins TRBV7-2 and TRBJ2-7; a weak D match, TRBD1 (5 bases). This CDR3 spans 14 amino acids. Trimming took off 3 bases at V and 1 base at J, with 10 bases between the two ends. Germline-derived CDR1 and CDR2 are SGHTA and FQGNSA. Here the CDR3 reads CASSFRQLSYEQYF. CDR3 DNA: TGTGCCAGCAGCTTTAGACAGCTATCCTACGAGCAGTACTTC.

This clone was counted once. CDR3: CASARGQGPSGANVLTF. The CDR3 bases are TGTGCCAGCGCCCGGGGACAGGGCCCCTCTGGGGCCAACGTCCTGACTTTC. The chain is built from TRBV2 and TRBJ2-6; 9 bases match TRBD1. Germline trimming cut 8 bases from V and 0 bases from J; bases unmatched to any gene: 8. The CDR3 extends over 17 amino acids. CDR1 and CDR2 (germline): SNHLY, FYNNEI.

CDR3 amino acids: CASPPGVGGVTQPQHF. The DNA of the CDR3 is TGTGCCAGCCCCCCGGGGGTTGGGGGGGTTACTCAGCCCCAGCATTTT. This chain uses TRBV28 with TRBJ1-5, with TRBD1 as a possible D gene (5 bases). Germline CDR1 reads MDHEN; CDR2 reads SYDVKM. The CDR3 is made up of 16 amino acids. V was pared by 8 bases and J by 6 bases, with 23 bases between.

The chain combines TRBV5-1 with TRBJ2-3; a possible D gene is TRBD2 (6 bases). V was clipped by 0 bases and J by 6 bases, with 17 bases between them. Per germline, CDR1 SGHRS and CDR2 YFSETQ. This CDR3 is built from 16 residues. The CDR3 sequence is CASSLDSGSRTDTQYF. In DNA, the CDR3 is TGCGCCAGCAGCTTGGACTCCGGGAGTAGGACCGATACGCAGTATTTT.

Only one count was recorded for this clone. The chain employs TRBV5-4 and TRBJ2-3, with TRBD2 matching 14 bases. The germline gives CDR1 SGHNT, CDR2 YYREEE (reference sequence). CDR3 length: 16 amino acids. The junction had 2 bases not matched to a gene; V was cut back by 2 bases and J by 3 bases. CDR3 region: CASSLGTSGRTDTQYF. The CDR3 region has the DNA TGTGCCAGCAGCTTAGGGACTAGCGGGAGAACAGATACGCAGTATTTT.

V and J are TRBV4-3 and TRBJ1-2, with D maybe TRBD1 (5 bases). CDR3 length equals 15 residues. Germline V gene sequence: CDR1 LGHNA, CDR2 YSLEER. Between the trimmed V and J ends, which lost 3 bases and 3 bases, there was a span of 14 bases. Here the CDR3 reads CASSQGGGRHYGYTF. The CDR3 nucleotides read TGCGCCAGCAGCCAGGGGGGGGGAAGGCACTATGGCTACACCTTC.

This chain connects TRBV14 to TRBJ2-3, with D uncertain. The CDR3 covers 14 residues. Trimming took 2 bases from V and 3 from J, leaving 9 bases between them. Germline CDR1 reads SGHDN; CDR2 reads FVKESK. CDR3 bases: TGTGCCAGCAGCCAAACGTCAGTGACAGATACGCAGTATTTT. As protein: CASSQTSVTDTQYF.